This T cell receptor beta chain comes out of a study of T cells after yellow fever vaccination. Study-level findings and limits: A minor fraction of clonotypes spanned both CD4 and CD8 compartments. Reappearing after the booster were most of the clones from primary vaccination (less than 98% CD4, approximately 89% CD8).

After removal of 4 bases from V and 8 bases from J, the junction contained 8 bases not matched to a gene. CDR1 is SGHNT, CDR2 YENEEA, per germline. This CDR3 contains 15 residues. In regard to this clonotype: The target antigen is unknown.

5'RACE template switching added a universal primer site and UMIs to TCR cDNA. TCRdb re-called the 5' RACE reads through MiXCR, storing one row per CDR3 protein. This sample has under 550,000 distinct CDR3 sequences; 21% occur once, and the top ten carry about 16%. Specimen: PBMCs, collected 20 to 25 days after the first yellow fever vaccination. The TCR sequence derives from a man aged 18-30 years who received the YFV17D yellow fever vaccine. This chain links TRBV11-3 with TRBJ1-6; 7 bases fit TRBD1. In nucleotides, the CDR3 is TGTGCCAGCAGCTACGGACAGGTTGGGGATTCACCCCTCCACTTT. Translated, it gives CASSYGQVGDSPLHF.